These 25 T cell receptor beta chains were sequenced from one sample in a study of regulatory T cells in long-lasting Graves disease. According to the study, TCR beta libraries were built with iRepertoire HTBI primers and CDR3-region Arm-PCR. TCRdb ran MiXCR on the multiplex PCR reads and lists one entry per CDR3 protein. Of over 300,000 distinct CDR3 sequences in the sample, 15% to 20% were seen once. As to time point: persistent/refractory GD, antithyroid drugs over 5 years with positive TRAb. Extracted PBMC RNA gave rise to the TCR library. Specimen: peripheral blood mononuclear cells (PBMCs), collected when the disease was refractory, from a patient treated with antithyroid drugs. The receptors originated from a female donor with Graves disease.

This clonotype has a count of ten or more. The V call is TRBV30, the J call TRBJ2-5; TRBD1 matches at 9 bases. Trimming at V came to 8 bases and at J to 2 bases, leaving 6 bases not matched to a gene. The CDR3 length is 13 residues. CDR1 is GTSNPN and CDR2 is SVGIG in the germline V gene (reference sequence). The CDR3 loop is CAAGTGTQETQYF. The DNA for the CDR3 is TGTGCCGCCGGGACAGGGACTCAAGAGACCCAGTACTTC.

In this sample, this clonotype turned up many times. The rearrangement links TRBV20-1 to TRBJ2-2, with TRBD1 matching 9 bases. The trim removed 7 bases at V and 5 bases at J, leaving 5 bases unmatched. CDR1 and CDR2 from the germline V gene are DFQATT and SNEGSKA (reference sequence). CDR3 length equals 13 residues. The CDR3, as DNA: TGCAGTGTCTCACAGGGGGCGACCGGGGAGCTGTTTTTT. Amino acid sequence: CSVSQGATGELFF.

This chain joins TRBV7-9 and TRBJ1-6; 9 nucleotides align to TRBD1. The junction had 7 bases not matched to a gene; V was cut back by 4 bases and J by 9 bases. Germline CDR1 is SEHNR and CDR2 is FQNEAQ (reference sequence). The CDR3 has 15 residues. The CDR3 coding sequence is TGTGCCAGCAGCTCAACCGGGACAGGGCTTTCACCCCTCCACTTT. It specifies CASSSTGTGLSPLHF. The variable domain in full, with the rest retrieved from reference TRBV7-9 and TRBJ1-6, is DTGVSQNPRHKITKRGQNVTFRCDPISEHNRLYWYRQTLGQGPEFLTYFQNEAQLEKSRLLSDRFSAERPKGSFSTLEIQRTEQGDSAMYLCASSSTGTGLSPLHFGNGTRLTVT.

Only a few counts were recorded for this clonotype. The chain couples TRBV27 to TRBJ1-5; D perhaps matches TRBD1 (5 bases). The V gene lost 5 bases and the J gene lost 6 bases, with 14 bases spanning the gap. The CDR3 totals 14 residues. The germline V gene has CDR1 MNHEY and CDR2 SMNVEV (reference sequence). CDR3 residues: CASSPDMGGQPQHF. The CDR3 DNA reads TGTGCCAGCAGTCCCGATATGGGGGGTCAGCCCCAGCATTTT.

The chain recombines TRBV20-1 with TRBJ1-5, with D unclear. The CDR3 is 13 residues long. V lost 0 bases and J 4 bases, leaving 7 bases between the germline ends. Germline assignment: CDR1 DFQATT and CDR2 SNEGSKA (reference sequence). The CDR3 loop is CSAREAPNQPQHF. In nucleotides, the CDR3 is TGCAGTGCTAGAGAAGCCCCAAATCAGCCCCAGCATTTT.

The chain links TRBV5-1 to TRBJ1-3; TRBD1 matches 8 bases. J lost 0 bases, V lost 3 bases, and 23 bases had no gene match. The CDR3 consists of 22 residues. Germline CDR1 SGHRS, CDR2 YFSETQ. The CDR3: CASSWTSLGQVPHLFSGNTIYF. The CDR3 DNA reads TGCGCCAGCAGCTGGACTTCTTTGGGACAGGTCCCGCATCTCTTCTCTGGAAACACCATATATTTT.

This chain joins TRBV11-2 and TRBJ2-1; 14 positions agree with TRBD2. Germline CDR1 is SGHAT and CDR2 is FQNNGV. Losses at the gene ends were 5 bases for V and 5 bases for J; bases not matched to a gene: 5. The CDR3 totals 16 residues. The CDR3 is CASSPGLAGGNNEQFF. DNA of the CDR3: TGTGCCAGCAGCCCAGGACTAGCGGGGGGTAACAATGAGCAGTTCTTC.

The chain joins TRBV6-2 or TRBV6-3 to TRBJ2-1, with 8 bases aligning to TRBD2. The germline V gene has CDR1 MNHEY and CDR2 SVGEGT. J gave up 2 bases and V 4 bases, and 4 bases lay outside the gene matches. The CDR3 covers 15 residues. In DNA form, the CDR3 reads TGTGCCAGCAGTTCCAGCGGGAGCACCTACAATGAGCAGTTCTTC. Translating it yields CASSSSGSTYNEQFF.

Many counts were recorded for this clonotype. The CDR3 spells CASSDRDSNQPQHF. The CDR3 DNA sequence: TGTGCCAGCAGCGACCGGGACAGCAATCAGCCCCAGCATTTT. The gene calls are TRBV2 and TRBJ1-5, with D possibly TRBD1 on 5 matching bases. This CDR3 has 14 amino acids. Germline V gene data show CDR1 as SNHLY and CDR2 as FYNNEI. V was clipped by 6 bases and J by 1 base, with 10 bases between them.

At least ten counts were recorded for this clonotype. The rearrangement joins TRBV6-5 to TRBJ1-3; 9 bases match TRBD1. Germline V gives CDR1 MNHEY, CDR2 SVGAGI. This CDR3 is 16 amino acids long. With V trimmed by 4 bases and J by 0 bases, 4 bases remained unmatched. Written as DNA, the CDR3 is TGTGCCAGCAGTTTTACGGGACAGGGCTCTGGAAACACCATATATTTT. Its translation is CASSFTGQGSGNTIYF.

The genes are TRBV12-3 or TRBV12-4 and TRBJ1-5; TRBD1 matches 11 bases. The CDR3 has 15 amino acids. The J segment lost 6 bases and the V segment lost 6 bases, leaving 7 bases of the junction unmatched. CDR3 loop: CASSRTGGGSQPQHF. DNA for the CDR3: TGTGCCAGCAGCAGGACAGGGGGCGGGAGTCAGCCCCAGCATTTT.

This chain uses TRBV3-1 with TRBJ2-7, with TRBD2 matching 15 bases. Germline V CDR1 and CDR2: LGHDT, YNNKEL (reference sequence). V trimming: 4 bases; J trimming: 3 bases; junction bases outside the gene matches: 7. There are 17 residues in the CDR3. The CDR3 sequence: CASSPLGLAGGGYEQYF. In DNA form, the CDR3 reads TGTGCCAGCAGCCCTTTGGGACTAGCGGGAGGTGGCTACGAGCAGTACTTC.

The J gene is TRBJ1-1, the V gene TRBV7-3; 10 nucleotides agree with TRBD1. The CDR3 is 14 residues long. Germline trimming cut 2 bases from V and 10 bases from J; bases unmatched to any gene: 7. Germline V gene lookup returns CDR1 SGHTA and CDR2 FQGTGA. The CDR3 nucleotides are TGTGCCAGCAGCTTAGCCGGGGACAGGGGTGCAGCTTTCTTT. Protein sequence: CASSLAGDRGAAFF.

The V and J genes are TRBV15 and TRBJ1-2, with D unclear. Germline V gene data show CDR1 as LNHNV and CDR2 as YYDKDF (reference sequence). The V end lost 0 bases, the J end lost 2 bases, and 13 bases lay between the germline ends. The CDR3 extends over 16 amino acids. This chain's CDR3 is CATSRDPHVSNYGYTF. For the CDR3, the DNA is TGTGCCACCAGCAGAGATCCCCATGTGTCGAACTATGGCTACACCTTC.

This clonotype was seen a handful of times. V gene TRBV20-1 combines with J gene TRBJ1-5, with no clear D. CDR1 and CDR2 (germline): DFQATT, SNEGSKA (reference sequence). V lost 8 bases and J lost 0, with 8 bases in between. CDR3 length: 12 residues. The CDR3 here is CSTKDSNQPQHF. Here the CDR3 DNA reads TGCAGTACAAAGGATAGCAATCAGCCCCAGCATTTT.

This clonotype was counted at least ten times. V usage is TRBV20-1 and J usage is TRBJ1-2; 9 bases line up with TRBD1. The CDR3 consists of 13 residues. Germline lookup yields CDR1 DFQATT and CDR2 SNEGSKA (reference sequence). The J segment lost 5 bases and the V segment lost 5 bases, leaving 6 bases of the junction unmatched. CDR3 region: CSAAWTGAYGYTF. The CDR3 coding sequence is TGCAGTGCTGCCTGGACAGGGGCGTATGGCTACACCTTC.

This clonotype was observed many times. CDR3 DNA: TGTGCCAGCAGTTTCTCAGGGGGCAAAAATCAGCCCCAGCATTTT. Translation gives CASSFSGGKNQPQHF. The chain is built from TRBV28 and TRBJ1-5, with TRBD1 identical over 8 bases. This CDR3 has 15 amino acids. The V gene's germline CDR1 is MDHEN and CDR2 SYDVKM. The ends lost 3 bases at V and 4 bases at J; junction bases unmatched: 5.

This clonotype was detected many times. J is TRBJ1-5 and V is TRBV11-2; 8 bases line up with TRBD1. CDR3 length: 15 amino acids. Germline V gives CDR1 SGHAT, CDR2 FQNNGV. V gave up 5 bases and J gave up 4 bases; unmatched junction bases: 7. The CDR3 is CASSPGQGANQPQHF. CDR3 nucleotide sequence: TGTGCCAGCAGCCCAGGACAGGGAGCGAATCAGCCCCAGCATTTT.

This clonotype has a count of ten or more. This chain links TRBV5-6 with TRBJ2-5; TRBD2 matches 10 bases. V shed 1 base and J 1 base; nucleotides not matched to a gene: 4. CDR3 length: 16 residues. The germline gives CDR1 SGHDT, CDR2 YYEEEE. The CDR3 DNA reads TGTGCCAGCAGCTTGATAGCGGGGGGTTTCCAAGAGACCCAGTACTTC. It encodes CASSLIAGGFQETQYF.

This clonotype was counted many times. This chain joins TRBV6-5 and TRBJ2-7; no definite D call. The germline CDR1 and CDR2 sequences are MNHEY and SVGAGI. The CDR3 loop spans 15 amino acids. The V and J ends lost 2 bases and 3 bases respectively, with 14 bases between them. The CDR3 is CASSYHALGVYEQYF. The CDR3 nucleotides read TGTGCCAGCAGTTACCACGCTCTTGGGGTCTACGAGCAGTACTTC.

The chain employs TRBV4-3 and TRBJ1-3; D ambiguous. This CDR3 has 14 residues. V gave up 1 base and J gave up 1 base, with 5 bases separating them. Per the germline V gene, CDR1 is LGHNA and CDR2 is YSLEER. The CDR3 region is CASSQGSSGNTIYF. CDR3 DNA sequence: TGCGCCAGCAGCCAAGGGTCTTCTGGAAACACCATATATTTT.

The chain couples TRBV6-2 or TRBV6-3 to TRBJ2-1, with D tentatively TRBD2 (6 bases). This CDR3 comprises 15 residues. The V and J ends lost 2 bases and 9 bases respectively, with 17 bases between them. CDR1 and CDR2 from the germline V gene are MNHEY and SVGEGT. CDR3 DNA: TGTGCCAGCAGTTACGGGGTGAGCAAAGCGGGTGAGCAGTTCTTC. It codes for CASSYGVSKAGEQFF.

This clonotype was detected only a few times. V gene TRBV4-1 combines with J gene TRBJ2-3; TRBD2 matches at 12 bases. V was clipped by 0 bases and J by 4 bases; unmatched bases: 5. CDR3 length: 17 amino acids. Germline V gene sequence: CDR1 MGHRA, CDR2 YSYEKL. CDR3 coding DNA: TGCGCCAGCAGCCAAGACGCTAGCGGGGGGGCAGCAGATACGCAGTATTTT. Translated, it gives CASSQDASGGAADTQYF.

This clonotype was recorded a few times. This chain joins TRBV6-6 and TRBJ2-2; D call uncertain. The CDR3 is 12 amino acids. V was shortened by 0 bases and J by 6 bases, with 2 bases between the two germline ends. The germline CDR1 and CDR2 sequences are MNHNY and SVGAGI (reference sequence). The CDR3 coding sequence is TGTGCCAGCAGTTACTCGCCCGGGGAGCTGTTTTTT. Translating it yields CASSYSPGELFF.

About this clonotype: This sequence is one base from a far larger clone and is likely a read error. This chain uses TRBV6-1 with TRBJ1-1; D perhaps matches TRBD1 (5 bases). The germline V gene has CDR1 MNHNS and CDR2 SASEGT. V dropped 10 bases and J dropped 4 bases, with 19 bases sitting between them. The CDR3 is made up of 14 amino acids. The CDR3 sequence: CAISPREVSTEAFF. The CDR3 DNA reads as TGTGCCATCTCGCCCAGGGAGGTGAGCACTGAAGCTTTCTTT.